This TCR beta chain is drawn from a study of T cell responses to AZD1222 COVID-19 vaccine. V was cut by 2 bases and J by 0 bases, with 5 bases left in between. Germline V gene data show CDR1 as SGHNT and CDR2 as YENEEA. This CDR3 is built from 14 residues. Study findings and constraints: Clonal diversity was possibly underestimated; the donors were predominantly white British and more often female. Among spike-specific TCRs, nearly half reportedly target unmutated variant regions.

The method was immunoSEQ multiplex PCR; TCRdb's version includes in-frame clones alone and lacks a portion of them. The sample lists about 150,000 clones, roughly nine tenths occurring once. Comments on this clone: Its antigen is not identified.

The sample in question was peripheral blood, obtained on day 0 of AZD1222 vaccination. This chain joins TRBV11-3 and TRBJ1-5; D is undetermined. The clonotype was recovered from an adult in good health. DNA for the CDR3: TGTGCCAGCAGCTTATCAGGTAGCAATCAGCCCCAGCATTTT. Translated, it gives CASSLSGSNQPQHF.